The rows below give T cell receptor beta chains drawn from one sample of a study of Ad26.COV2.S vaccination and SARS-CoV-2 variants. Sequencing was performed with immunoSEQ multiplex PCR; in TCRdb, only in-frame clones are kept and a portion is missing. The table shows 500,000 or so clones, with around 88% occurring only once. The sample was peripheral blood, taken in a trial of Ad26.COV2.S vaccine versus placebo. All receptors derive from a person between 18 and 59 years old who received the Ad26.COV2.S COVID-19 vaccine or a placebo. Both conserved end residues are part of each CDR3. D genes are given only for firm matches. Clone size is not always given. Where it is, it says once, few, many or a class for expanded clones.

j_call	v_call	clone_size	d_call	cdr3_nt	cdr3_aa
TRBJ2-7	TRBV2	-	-	TGTGCCAGCAAGGCCCGGGGGAGCTCCTACGAGCAGTACTTC	CASKARGSSYEQYF
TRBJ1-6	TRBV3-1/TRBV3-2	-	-	TGTGCCAGCAGCCAAGATAGTCCCCTCCACTTT	CASSQDSPLHF
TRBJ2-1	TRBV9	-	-	TGTGCCAGCAGCGTTAGCGGCAGTCACAATGAGCAGTTCTTC	CASSVSGSHNEQFF
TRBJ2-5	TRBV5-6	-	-	TGTGCCAGCAGTATGGTGGACAAACCCACTCAAGAGACCCAGTACTTC	CASSMVDKPTQETQYF
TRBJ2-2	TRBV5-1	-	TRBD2	TGCGCCAGCACCCTCTCCCCAGCGGGAGAGGGCGGGGAGCTGTTTTTT	CASTLSPAGEGGELFF
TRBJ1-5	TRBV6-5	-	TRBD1	TGTGCCACACAGGGGGCTTACAATCAGCCCCAGCATTTT	CATQGAYNQPQHF
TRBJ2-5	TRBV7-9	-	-	TGTGCCAGCAGCCGGGAACGCGGGGAGACCCAGTACTTC	CASSRERGETQYF
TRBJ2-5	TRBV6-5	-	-	TGTGCCAGCAGACTCAGGGGAATTTATGAGACCCAGTACTTC	CASRLRGIYETQYF
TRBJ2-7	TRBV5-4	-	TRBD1	TGTGCCAGCAGCTTGGAGGGACAGGGGCGCGAGCAGTACTTC	CASSLEGQGREQYF
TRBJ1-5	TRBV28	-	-	TGTGCCAGCAGTCACTACAGGGTTAGCAATCAGCCCCAGCATTTT	CASSHYRVSNQPQHF
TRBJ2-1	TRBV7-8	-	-	TGTGCCAGCAGCTTAGACGGGTCCCTTACACGGGATGAGCAGTTCTTC	CASSLDGSLTRDEQFF
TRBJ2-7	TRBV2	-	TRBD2	TGTGCCAGCAGTGAAGGACTAGCGGTTACCTACGAGCAGTACTTC	CASSEGLAVTYEQYF
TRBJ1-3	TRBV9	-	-	TGTGCCAGCAGCGAAACGCCGAGTGGAAACACCATATATTTT	CASSETPSGNTIYF
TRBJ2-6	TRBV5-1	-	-	TGCGCCAGCAGCTTGACGCTTGGGGCCAACGTCCTGACTTTC	CASSLTLGANVLTF
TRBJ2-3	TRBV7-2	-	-	TGTGCCAGCAGCGAGGCCCTGGGTGATACGCAGTATTTT	CASSEALGDTQYF
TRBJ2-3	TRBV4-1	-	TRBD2	TGCGCCAGCAGCAGTGGGACTAGCGGTAACACAGATACGCAGTATTTT	CASSSGTSGNTDTQYF
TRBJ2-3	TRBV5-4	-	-	TGTGCCAGCAGCTTCGGGCCAGCTGCTCCCGAGTATTTT	CASSFGPAAPEYF
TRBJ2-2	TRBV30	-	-	TGTGCCTGGATTTTACGGGGCAGGTCGAACACCGGGGAGCTGTTTTTT	CAWILRGRSNTGELFF
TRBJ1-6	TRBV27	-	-	TGTGCCAGCAGTTTACTTGGTAATTCACCCCTCCACTTT	CASSLLGNSPLHF
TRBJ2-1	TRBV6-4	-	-	TGTGCCAGCAGTGACTCGCCACTTTCCTACAATGAGCAGTTCTTC	CASSDSPLSYNEQFF
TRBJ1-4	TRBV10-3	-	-	TGTGCCATCAGTGAGGGGGCGTATAATGAAAAACTGTTTTTT	CAISEGAYNEKLFF
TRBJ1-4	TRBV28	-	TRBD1	TGTGCCAGCAGCCCTCAGGACAGGGGGAGTGAAAAACTGTTTTTT	CASSPQDRGSEKLFF
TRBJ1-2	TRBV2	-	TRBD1	TGTGCCAGCAGTGGGGGACAGGGGGCTGGCTACACCTTC	CASSGGQGAGYTF
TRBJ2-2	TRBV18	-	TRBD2	TGTGCCAGCTCACCGTGGCTCCGGGGGGACACCGGGGAGCTGTTTTTT	CASSPWLRGDTGELFF
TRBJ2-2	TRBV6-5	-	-	TGTGCCAGCAGCCCCGGGGGATGGGACACCGGGGAGCTGTTTTTT	CASSPGGWDTGELFF
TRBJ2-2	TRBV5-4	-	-	TGTGCCAGCAGCTTGGGAATTAGCGGCGCCGGGGAGCTGTTTTTT	CASSLGISGAGELFF
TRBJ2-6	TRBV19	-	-	TGTGCCAGTTCCCTAGGGCCGGGGGCCAACGTCCTGACTTTC	CASSLGPGANVLTF
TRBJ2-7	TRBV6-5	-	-	TGTGCCAGCAGTTACGGAGGGGGCGCGTACGAGCAGTACTTC	CASSYGGGAYEQYF
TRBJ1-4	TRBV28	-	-	TGTGCCAGCAGTTCGGTGACACCAACTAATGAAAAACTGTTTTTT	CASSSVTPTNEKLFF
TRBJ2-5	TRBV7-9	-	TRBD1	TGTGCCAGCAGCGGACCGGACAGGGGGGAGACCCAGTACTTC	CASSGPDRGETQYF
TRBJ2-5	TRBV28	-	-	TGTGCCAGCGAGTCGGGGGGCGGGAGAACCCAAGAGACCCAGTACTTC	CASESGGGRTQETQYF
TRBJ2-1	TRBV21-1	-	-	TGTGCCAGCAGCTCCCAAAGTATGCGGGATGAGCAGTTCTTC	CASSSQSMRDEQFF
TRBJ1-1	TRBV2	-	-	TGTGCCAGCAGTGTTGATGGAGGAGGCACTGAAGCTTTCTTT	CASSVDGGGTEAFF
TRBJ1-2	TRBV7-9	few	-	TGTGCCAGCAGCTTGGACAGTTATGGCTACACCTTC	CASSLDSYGYTF
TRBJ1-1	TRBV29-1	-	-	TGCAGCGTTGAAGGGTTAAGGGGGACTGAAGCTTTCTTT	CSVEGLRGTEAFF
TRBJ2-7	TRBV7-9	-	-	TGTGCCAGCAGCTTAGAGGGGAACTACGAGCAGTACTTC	CASSLEGNYEQYF
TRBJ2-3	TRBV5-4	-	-	TGTGCCAGCAGCTTGGATCGAGGCAGGGATCCAGATACGCAGTATTTT	CASSLDRGRDPDTQYF
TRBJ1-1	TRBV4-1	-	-	TGCGCCAGCAGCCAAGTTCCCGGGAGTGGAGCTTTCTTT	CASSQVPGSGAFF
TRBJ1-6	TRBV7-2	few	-	TGTGCCAGCAGCTTAGAGGCACCCCTCCACTTT	CASSLEAPLHF
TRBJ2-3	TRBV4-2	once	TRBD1	TGTGCCAGCAGCCAAGGGGACAGGGGACCCACAGATACGCAGTATTTT	CASSQGDRGPTDTQYF
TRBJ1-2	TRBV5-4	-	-	TGTGCCAGCAGCCCCAGGGGCCGCCCTACCTATGGCTACACCTTC	CASSPRGRPTYGYTF
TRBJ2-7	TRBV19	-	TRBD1	TGTGCCAGTGCTAAGGGACAGTCCTACGAGCAGTACTTC	CASAKGQSYEQYF
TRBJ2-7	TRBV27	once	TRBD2	TGTGCCAGCAGTTTTACTAGCGGGACTTACGAGCAGTACTTC	CASSFTSGTYEQYF
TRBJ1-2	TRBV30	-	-	TGTGCCTGGAGTGTACGGAGAGCTAACTATGGCTACACCTTC	CAWSVRRANYGYTF
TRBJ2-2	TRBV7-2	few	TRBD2	TGTGCCAGCAGCTTAGTCCGGGGCGGACTAGCGGCCAACACCGGGGAGCTGTTTTTT	CASSLVRGGLAANTGELFF
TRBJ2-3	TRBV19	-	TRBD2	TGTGCCAGTAGGCCAATACGGGAGGACCGGGGGGATACGCAGTATTTT	CASRPIREDRGDTQYF
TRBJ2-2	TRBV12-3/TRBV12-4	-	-	TGTGCCAGCGGCTACAACACCGGGGAGCTGTTTTTT	CASGYNTGELFF
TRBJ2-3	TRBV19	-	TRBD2	TGTGCCAGTAGTATGGGACTAGCGGGAGTGTCAGATACGCAGTATTTT	CASSMGLAGVSDTQYF
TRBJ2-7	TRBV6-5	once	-	TGTGCCAGCAGTCGGGACCTCTTGGGAACTTACGAGCAGTACTTC	CASSRDLLGTYEQYF
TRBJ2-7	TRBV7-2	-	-	TGTGCCAGCAGCTTTGGGCAACACATAGCCTACGAGCAGTACTTC	CASSFGQHIAYEQYF
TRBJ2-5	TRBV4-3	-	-	TGCGCCAGCAGCCAAGGATGGCCGTCAGAGACCCAGTACTTC	CASSQGWPSETQYF
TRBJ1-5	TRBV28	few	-	TGTGCCAGCAGTTGGGACTCGGCGGGCAATCAGCCCCAGCATTTT	CASSWDSAGNQPQHF
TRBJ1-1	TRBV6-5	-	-	TGTGCCAGCAAACGGGACCCGGCCGGGGTCGCTGAAGCTTTCTTT	CASKRDPAGVAEAFF
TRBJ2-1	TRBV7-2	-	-	TGTGCCAGCAGCCGGCCCACGGCTAATGAGCAGTTCTTC	CASSRPTANEQFF
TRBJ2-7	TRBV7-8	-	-	TGTGCCAGCAGCCGAGACCGCTACGAGCAGTACTTC	CASSRDRYEQYF
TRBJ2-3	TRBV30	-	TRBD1	TGTGCCTGGACAGGGGGCGCGGATACGCAGTATTTT	CAWTGGADTQYF
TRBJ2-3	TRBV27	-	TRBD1	TGTGCCAGCAGTTCCCGACAGGGAATCCGCACAGATACGCAGTATTTT	CASSSRQGIRTDTQYF